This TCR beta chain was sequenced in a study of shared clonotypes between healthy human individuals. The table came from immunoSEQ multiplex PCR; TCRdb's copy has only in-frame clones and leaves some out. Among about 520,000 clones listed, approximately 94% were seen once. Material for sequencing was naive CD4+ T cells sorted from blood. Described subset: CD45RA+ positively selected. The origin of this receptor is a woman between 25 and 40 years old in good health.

DNA for the CDR3: TGTGCCAGCAGCCAACGGACAGGGGTTAACACTGAAGCTTTCTTT. Amino acid sequence: CASSQRTGVNTEAFF. The chain uses TRBV28 and TRBJ1-1, with 9 positions matching TRBD1. CDR1 is MDHEN, CDR2 SYDVKM, per germline. V lost 6 bases, J lost 2 bases, and 7 bases stayed unmatched. This CDR3 spans 15 amino acids.